These 20 T cell receptor beta chains came from one sample sequenced in a study of blood T cell repertoires in COVID-19. Data came from immunoSEQ multiplex PCR; TCRdb stores just in-frame clones and leaves some out. The sample holds 90,000 to 130,000 clones, approximately 85% seen once. Input material: peripheral blood. The receptors here all came from a man aged 40-55 years with acute or convalescent COVID-19.

V gene TRBV11-1 combines with J gene TRBJ1-1, with D maybe TRBD1 (6 bases). V lost 1 base to trimming and J lost 1 base, with 13 bases between them. Germline CDR1 and CDR2: SGHAT and FQDESV (reference sequence). This CDR3 has 16 amino acids. DNA for the CDR3: TGTGCCAGCAGCTTAGTGGGGGCCGCCCCGAACACTGAAGCTTTCTTT. It codes for CASSLVGAAPNTEAFF. The variable domain in full, completed from reference TRBV11-1 and TRBJ1-1, reads EAEVAQSPRYKITEKSQAVAFWCDPISGHATLYWYRQILGQGPELLVQFQDESVVDDSQLPKDRFSAERLKGVDSTLKIQPAELGDSAMYLCASSLVGAAPNTEAFFGQGTRLTVV.

This clone was seen once. This sequence joins TRBV18 and TRBJ2-1, with unresolved D. The CDR3 runs 13 residues. Germline CDR1 KGHSH, CDR2 LQKENI. The V and J ends lost 0 bases and 10 bases respectively, with 10 bases between them. The CDR3 DNA reads TGTGCCAGCTCACCACCGAACTCCTGGGAGCAGTTCTTC. Amino acid sequence: CASSPPNSWEQFF. The full variable domain, rest sourced from reference TRBV18 and TRBJ2-1, is NAGVMQNPRHLVRRRGQEARLRCSPMKGHSHVYWYRQLPEEGLKFMVYLQKENIIDESGMPKERFSAEFPKEGPSILRIQQVVRGDSAAYFCASSPPNSWEQFFGPGTRLTVL.

The chain is built from TRBV7-8 and TRBJ2-5, with D maybe TRBD1 (5 bases). The CDR3 totals 14 residues. The V gene lost 2 bases and the J gene lost 0 bases, with 7 bases spanning the gap. Germline values: CDR1 SGHVS, CDR2 FQNEAQ. The CDR3: CASSLTRDQETQYF. For the CDR3, the DNA is TGTGCCAGCAGCTTAACCAGGGACCAAGAGACCCAGTACTTC.

This clone appeared a single time. The chain carries TRBV2 and TRBJ2-7, with 8 bases aligning to TRBD1. Germline V CDR1 and CDR2: SNHLY, FYNNEI. The CDR3 totals 13 residues. Trimming took 10 bases from V and 1 from J; bases not matched to a gene: 6. The CDR3 loop reads CANGDRPSYEQYF. CDR3 nucleotides: TGTGCCAATGGGGACAGGCCGTCCTACGAGCAGTACTTC.

The CDR3 is CSASKQNTEAFF. The CDR3 DNA reads TGCAGTGCTAGTAAACAGAACACTGAAGCTTTCTTT. The chain employs TRBV20-1 and TRBJ1-1; D not certain. This CDR3 has 12 amino acids. V was shortened by 3 bases and J by 1 base, with 6 bases between the two germline ends. Germline CDR1 DFQATT, CDR2 SNEGSKA (reference sequence).

The chain employs TRBV5-1 and TRBJ2-1; 10 bases are shared with TRBD2. The CDR3 has 17 residues. Per the germline V gene, CDR1 is SGHRS and CDR2 is YFSETQ. V lost 0 bases and J lost 8; bases outside the gene matches: 11. The CDR3 region has the DNA TGCGCCAGCAGCTTGGCCTTCAGTAGCGGGGGGAGTCATGAGCAGTTCTTC. Protein product: CASSLAFSSGGSHEQFF.

This chain links TRBV12-2 with TRBJ2-7; the D segment call TRBD2 is taken from the table without a DNA check. TRBV12-2 is listed as a pseudogene. This CDR3 region has 18 residues. The CDR3 bases are TGTGCAAGTCGCTTAGTGCCGGGACTAGCGGGAGGATCCTACGAGCAGTACTTC. Translation gives CASRLVPGLAGGSYEQYF.

V is TRBV2 and J is TRBJ2-3; 9 nucleotides agree with TRBD1. The germline gives CDR1 SNHLY, CDR2 FYNNEI. The trim removed 7 bases at V and 2 bases at J, leaving 4 bases unmatched. The CDR3 length is 14 residues. The CDR3 sequence: CASTRTGVTDTQYF. CDR3 coding DNA: TGTGCCAGCACCAGGACAGGGGTCACAGATACGCAGTATTTT.

The J gene is TRBJ1-5, the V gene TRBV3-1 (or the pseudogene TRBV3-2), with 8 bases that match TRBD1. The CDR3 runs 18 residues. Germline trimming cut 1 base from V and 7 bases from J; bases unmatched to any gene: 15. Germline V lookup: CDR1 LGHDT, CDR2 YNNKEL (reference sequence). The CDR3 coding sequence is TGTGCCAGCAGCCAAGGGCCAGGGCAGGGGGCGCGGCAGCAGCCCCAGCATTTT. As protein: CASSQGPGQGARQQPQHF.

Only one count was recorded for this clone. The J gene is TRBJ1-1, the V gene TRBV15, with TRBD1 as a possible D gene (6 bases). Trimming left V 3 bases short and J 6 bases short, with 8 bases between. Looked up from germline, CDR1 is LNHNV and CDR2 is YYDKDF (reference sequence). The CDR3 is 12 residues long. The CDR3 spells CATSRTGPEAFF. The CDR3 DNA reads as TGTGCCACCAGCAGGACAGGCCCTGAAGCTTTCTTT. Supplemented by reference TRBV15 and TRBJ1-1, the full variable domain reads DAMVIQNPRYQVTQFGKPVTLSCSQTLNHNVMYWYQQKSSQAPKLLFHYYDKDFNNEADTPDNFQSRRPNTSFCFLDIRSPGLGDTAMYLCATSRTGPEAFFGQGTRLTVV.

The chain recombines TRBV28 with TRBJ2-2; D gene uncertain. The ends were cut back, 5 bases at V and 9 bases at J, with 19 bases in the middle. This CDR3 spans 15 amino acids. Germline CDR1 reads MDHEN; CDR2 reads SYDVKM. The CDR3 reads CASSPRHQAFRELFF. The CDR3 coding sequence is TGTGCCAGCAGTCCCCGTCACCAGGCTTTCCGGGAGCTGTTTTTT.

The V call is TRBV29-1, the J call TRBJ2-1, with 13 positions matching TRBD2. There are 14 residues in the CDR3. CDR1 SQVTM and CDR2 ANQGSEA come from the germline V gene. Trimming took 4 bases from V and 8 from J; bases not matched to a gene: 5. The CDR3 DNA follows: TGCAGCGTTGCCGGGACTAGCGGGACGGATGAGCAGTTCTTC. Protein product: CSVAGTSGTDEQFF.

The chain links TRBV27 to TRBJ2-7, with D maybe TRBD2 (6 bases). This CDR3 comprises 14 residues. Germline V gene lookup returns CDR1 MNHEY and CDR2 SMNVEV (reference sequence). V was cut by 1 base and J by 0 bases, with 7 bases left in between. CDR3 protein: CASSLFGSSYEQYF. The CDR3 DNA sequence: TGTGCCAGCAGTTTATTCGGGAGCTCCTACGAGCAGTACTTC.

This clone was counted a single time. V is TRBV6-5 and J is TRBJ2-1; 8 nucleotides agree with TRBD1. The CDR3 runs 14 residues. After removal of 2 bases from V and 4 bases from J, the junction contained 1 base not matched to a gene. The germline V gene encodes CDR1 MNHEY and CDR2 SVGAGI. CDR3 nucleotides: TGTGCCAGCAGTTACGGGACAGGTTACAATGAGCAGTTCTTC. It specifies CASSYGTGYNEQFF.

The gene calls are TRBV30 and TRBJ2-5; 7 bases line up with TRBD2. Trimming cost V 2 bases and J 6 bases; bases outside gene matches: 15. The CDR3 runs to 16 residues. The germline CDR1 and CDR2 sequences are GTSNPN and SVGIG (reference sequence). The CDR3 here is CAWSTGRLGGIKTQYF. In DNA, the CDR3 is TGTGCCTGGAGTACCGGGAGGCTCGGCGGCATCAAGACCCAGTACTTC.

This rearrangement joins TRBV7-2 to TRBJ1-6; TRBD1 is a possible D gene (5 bases). The CDR3 is 15 residues long. With 6 bases removed from V and 6 bases from J, the gap between germline ends came to 15 bases. Germline V CDR1 and CDR2: SGHTA, FQGNSA. The CDR3 coding sequence is TGTGCCAGCAGGTCCGGGACTTCGCGTAATTCACCCCTCCACTTT. This gives the protein CASRSGTSRNSPLHF.

The genes are TRBV12-3 or TRBV12-4 and TRBJ1-1; tentatively, D is TRBD1 (5 bases). V lost 10 bases and J lost 0, with 12 bases in between. There are 13 residues in the CDR3. In DNA, the CDR3 is TGTGCCACGGGGGAGTTCATGAACACTGAAGCTTTCTTT. This encodes CATGEFMNTEAFF.

The V and J genes are TRBV12-3 or TRBV12-4 and TRBJ2-5; D remains unclear. The V end was cut by 4 bases, the J end by 1 base, with 7 bases between. This CDR3 contains 13 residues. In DNA form, the CDR3 reads TGTGCCAGCAGTTCGGGTGGCCAAGAGACCCAGTACTTC. Translated, it gives CASSSGGQETQYF.

In this sample, this clone turned up a few times. The chain has TRBV7-9 and TRBJ2-1; 9 nucleotides match TRBD2. CDR1 and CDR2 from the germline V gene are SEHNR and FQNEAQ (reference sequence). J lost 3 bases, V lost 8 bases, and 5 bases had no gene match. This CDR3 is 14 amino acids long. CDR3 protein: CASVGTSHYNEQFF. The CDR3 DNA reads TGTGCCAGCGTCGGGACTAGCCACTACAATGAGCAGTTCTTC.

The rearrangement uses TRBV2 and TRBJ2-1; 11 bases match TRBD2. V dropped 2 bases and J dropped 6; count of bases not matched to a gene: 6. CDR1 is SNHLY and CDR2 is FYNNEI in the germline V gene. This CDR3 contains 16 residues. CDR3 protein: CASSETGTSGLNEQFF. DNA of the CDR3: TGTGCCAGCAGTGAAACCGGGACTAGCGGTCTCAATGAGCAGTTCTTC.